This note documents a single TCR beta chain sequence. What it binds is unknown. V was trimmed by 0 bases and J by 7 bases, leaving 9 bases between them. CDR3 length: 13 residues. From germline, CDR1 is LGHDT and CDR2 YNNKEL (reference sequence). The entry originates in a study of regulatory T cells in long-lasting Graves disease. Study-wide results and caveats: Among the persistent patients, 2,741 public clonotypes were shared, more than the 850 to 1,000 shared among new patients. The sample size was small, and this may have reduced accuracy.

Researchers made TCR beta libraries by using iRepertoire HTBI primers and running Arm-PCR on CDR3 regions. Each CDR3 protein is one row after TCRdb ran MiXCR on the multiplex PCR reads. This sample has hundreds of thousands of distinct CDR3 sequences, with roughly a fifth found just once. The sample's time point: persistent/refractory GD, antithyroid drugs over 5 years with positive TRAb. With RNA extracted from PBMCs as input, the TCR library was made. Graves' disease was diagnosed by American Thyroid Association guidelines. The sample here was peripheral blood mononuclear cells (PBMCs), taken when the disease was refractory, from a patient treated with antithyroid drugs. The rearrangement joins TRBV3-1 to TRBJ1-1, with D unclear. The TCR sequence derives from a female donor with Graves disease. CDR3 residues: CASSQDFTGEAFF. The CDR3 nucleotides read TGTGCCAGCAGCCAAGATTTCACTGGTGAAGCTTTCTTT.